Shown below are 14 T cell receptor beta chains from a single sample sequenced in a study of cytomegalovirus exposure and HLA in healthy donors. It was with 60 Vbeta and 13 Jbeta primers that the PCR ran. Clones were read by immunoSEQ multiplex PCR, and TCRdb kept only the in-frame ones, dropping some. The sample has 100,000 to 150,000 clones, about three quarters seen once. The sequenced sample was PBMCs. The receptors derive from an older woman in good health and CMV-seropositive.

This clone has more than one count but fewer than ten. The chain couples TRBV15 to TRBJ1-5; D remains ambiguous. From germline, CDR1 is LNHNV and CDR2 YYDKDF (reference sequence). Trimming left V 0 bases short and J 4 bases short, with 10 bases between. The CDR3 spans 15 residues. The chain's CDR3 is CATSRDVAPNQPQHF. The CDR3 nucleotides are TGTGCCACCAGCAGAGATGTGGCCCCTAATCAGCCCCAGCATTTT.

The CDR3 bases are TGTGCCAGCAGCCCCCATGGGGCGGGGGAGATCGAGCAGTACTTC. Residues: CASSPHGAGEIEQYF. The chain carries TRBV4-2 and TRBJ2-7; TRBD2 agrees at 7 bases. Unmatched junction bases numbered 12, after V lost 4 bases and J lost 6 bases. The CDR3 contains 15 residues. The germline V gene encodes CDR1 LGHNA and CDR2 YNFKEQ.

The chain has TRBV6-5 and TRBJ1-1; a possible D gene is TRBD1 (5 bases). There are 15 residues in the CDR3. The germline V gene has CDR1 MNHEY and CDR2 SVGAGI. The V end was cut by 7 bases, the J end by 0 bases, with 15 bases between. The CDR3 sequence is CASIAPGGVNTEAFF. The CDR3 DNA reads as TGTGCCAGCATCGCCCCGGGGGGTGTGAACACTGAAGCTTTCTTT.

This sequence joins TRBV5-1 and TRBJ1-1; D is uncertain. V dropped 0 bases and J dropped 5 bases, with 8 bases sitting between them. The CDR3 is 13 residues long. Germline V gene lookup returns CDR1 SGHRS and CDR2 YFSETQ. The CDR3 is CASSLGRETEAFF. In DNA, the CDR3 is TGCGCCAGCAGCTTGGGGAGGGAAACTGAAGCTTTCTTT.

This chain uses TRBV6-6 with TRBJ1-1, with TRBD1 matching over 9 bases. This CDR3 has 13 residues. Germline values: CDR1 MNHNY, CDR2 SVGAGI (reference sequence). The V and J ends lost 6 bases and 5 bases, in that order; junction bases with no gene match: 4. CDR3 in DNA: TGTGCCAGCAGCCCCGACAGGGGGACTGAAGCTTTCTTT. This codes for CASSPDRGTEAFF.

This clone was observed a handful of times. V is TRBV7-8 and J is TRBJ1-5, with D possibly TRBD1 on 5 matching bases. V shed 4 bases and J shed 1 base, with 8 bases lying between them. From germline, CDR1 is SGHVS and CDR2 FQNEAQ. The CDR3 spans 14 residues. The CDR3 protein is CASSYQGSNQPQHF. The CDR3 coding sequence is TGTGCCAGCAGCTATCAGGGCAGCAATCAGCCCCAGCATTTT.

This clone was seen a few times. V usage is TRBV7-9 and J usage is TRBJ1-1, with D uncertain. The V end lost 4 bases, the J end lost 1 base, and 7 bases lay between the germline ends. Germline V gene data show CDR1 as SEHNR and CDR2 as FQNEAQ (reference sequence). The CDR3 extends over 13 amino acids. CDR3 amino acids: CASSSNRNTEAFF. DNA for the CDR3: TGTGCCAGCAGCTCAAACAGGAACACTGAAGCTTTCTTT.

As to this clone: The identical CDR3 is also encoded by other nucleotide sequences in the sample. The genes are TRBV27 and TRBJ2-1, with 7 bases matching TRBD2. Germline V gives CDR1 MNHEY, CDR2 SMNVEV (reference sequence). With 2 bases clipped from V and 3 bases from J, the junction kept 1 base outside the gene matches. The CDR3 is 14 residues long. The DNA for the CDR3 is TGTGCCAGCAGTTTAGCGGGAGACTACAATGAGCAGTTCTTC. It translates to CASSLAGDYNEQFF.

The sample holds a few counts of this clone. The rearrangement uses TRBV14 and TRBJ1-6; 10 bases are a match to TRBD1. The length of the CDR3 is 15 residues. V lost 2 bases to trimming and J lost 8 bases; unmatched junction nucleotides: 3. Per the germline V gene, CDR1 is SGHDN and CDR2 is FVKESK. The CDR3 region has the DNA TGTGCCAGCAGCCAACCGGGACAGGGGTATTCACCCCTCCACTTT. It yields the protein CASSQPGQGYSPLHF.

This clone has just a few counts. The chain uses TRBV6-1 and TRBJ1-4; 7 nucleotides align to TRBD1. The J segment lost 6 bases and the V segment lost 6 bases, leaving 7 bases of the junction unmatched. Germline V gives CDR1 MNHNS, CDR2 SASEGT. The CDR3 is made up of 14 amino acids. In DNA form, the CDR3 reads TGTGCCAGCAGCCCAGGGACAGTCGATGAAAAACTGTTTTTT. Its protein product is CASSPGTVDEKLFF.

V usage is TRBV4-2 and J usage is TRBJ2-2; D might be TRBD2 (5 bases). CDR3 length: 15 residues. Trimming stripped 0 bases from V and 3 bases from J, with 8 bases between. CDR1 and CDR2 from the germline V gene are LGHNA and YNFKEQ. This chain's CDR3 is CASSQEPEDTGELFF. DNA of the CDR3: TGTGCCAGCAGCCAAGAACCGGAGGACACCGGGGAGCTGTTTTTT.

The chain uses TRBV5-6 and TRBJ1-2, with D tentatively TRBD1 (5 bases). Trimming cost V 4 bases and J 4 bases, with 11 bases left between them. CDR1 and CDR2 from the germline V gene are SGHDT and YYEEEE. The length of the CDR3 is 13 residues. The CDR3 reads CASSRGSAYGYTF. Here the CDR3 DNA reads TGTGCCAGCAGCCGGGGGAGTGCCTATGGCTACACCTTC. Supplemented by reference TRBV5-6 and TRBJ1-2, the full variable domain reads DAGVTQSPTHLIKTRGQQVTLRCSPKSGHDTVSWYQQALGQGPQFIFQYYEEEERQRGNFPDRFSGHQFPNYSSELNVNALLLGDSALYLCASSRGSAYGYTFGSGTRLTVV.

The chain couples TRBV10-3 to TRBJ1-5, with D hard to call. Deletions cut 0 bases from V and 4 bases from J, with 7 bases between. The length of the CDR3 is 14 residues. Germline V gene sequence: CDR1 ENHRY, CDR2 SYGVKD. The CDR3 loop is CAISESPQNQPQHF. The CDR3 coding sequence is TGTGCCATCAGTGAGTCCCCACAAAATCAGCCCCAGCATTTT.

CDR3 coding DNA: TGTGCCAGCAGCCGCGGTGGCGGTGGCACAGATACGCAGTATTTT. This encodes CASSRGGGGTDTQYF. The chain joins TRBV5-4 to TRBJ2-3, with D unclear. CDR3 length: 15 amino acids. CDR1 is SGHNT, CDR2 YYREEE, per germline (reference sequence). V shed 4 bases and J shed 1 base, with 13 bases lying between them.